These T cell receptor beta chains were read from a single sample in a study of T-cell memory formation after mild COVID-19. MiXCR was run by TCRdb on the 5' RACE reads, yielding one entry per CDR3 protein. The sample consists of roughly 300,000 distinct CDR3 sequences, about an eighth of them appearing once. Sequences were obtained from PBMCs or a T cell subset sorted from them (not recorded which). The receptors come from a man between 18 and 29 years old who had mild COVID-19 (a few samples of this study predate the infection). Cell type and time point are not known. Each CDR3 is given with its conserved first and last residue. The order of the fields is CDR3 protein, J gene, V gene.

CASTQGSYEQYF TRBJ2-7 TRBV6-1
CAISESMFRRINEQFF TRBJ2-1 TRBV10-3
CSVEGGLDTQYF TRBJ2-5 TRBV29-1
CASSPTPRREFEDTEAFF TRBJ1-1 TRBV4-1
CAWSVLSGGGADTQYF TRBJ2-3 TRBV30
CASRSAGAGGYTF TRBJ1-2 TRBV6-6
CASSQDGSNQPQHF TRBJ1-5 TRBV6-6
CAISDLFGTGELFF TRBJ2-2 TRBV10-3
CASSDRDRLNTGELFF TRBJ2-2 TRBV6-2/TRBV6-3
CDSSLWAPRRGGNGYTF TRBJ1-2 TRBV5-1
CASSSPGQGYGYTF TRBJ1-2 TRBV4-1
CASSPSVDGDTQYF TRBJ2-3 TRBV23-1
CASSSHLDRAVNIQYF TRBJ2-4 TRBV7-2
CATSSGPNTGELFF TRBJ2-2 TRBV24-1
CATSREGNTGELFF TRBJ2-2 TRBV15
CASSRGVSLMIRSPLHF TRBJ1-6 TRBV3-1
CSAAGGGTGSYEQYF TRBJ2-7 TRBV20-1
CASSPLAGLQETQYF TRBJ2-5 TRBV18
CASSPRDRGQNIQYF TRBJ2-4 TRBV18
CSAGGGDYGYTF TRBJ1-2 TRBV29-1
CASSFLQGARDTQYF TRBJ2-3 TRBV27
CASSPPGQARGYGYTF TRBJ1-2 TRBV18
CASSLEAVFGPETQCF TRBJ2-5 TRBV5-4
CATRLAGTSYNEQFF TRBJ2-1 TRBV10-3
CASSPPDRVAEAFF TRBJ1-1 TRBV12-3/TRBV12-4
CASSLGGTGEETQYF TRBJ2-5 TRBV5-1
CASSTRGWDTEAFF TRBJ1-1 TRBV7-6
CASSQDLAYEQYF TRBJ2-7 TRBV4-2
CASSKYRVDNSPLHF TRBJ1-6 TRBV7-2
CASRPGANEKLFF TRBJ1-4 TRBV18
CASSFGQNTDTQYF TRBJ2-3 TRBV5-5
CASKTPPGNEQFF TRBJ2-1 TRBV5-4
CASSYSQGGDTQYF TRBJ2-3 TRBV4-1
CSVTGRNTEAFF TRBJ1-1 TRBV29-1
CSARDSSYEQYF TRBJ2-7 TRBV20-1
CASIGIPGRGLTDTQYF TRBJ2-3 TRBV2
CASSLAPGNTEAFF TRBJ1-1 TRBV7-6
CASSAPDVGWQAYNEQFF TRBJ2-1 TRBV5-1
CASSLTGGRETQYF TRBJ2-5 TRBV5-1
CASSLLSARSDTQYF TRBJ2-3 TRBV7-2
CSVDEGYTF TRBJ1-2 TRBV29-1
CSARGRPSGGRNTGELFF TRBJ2-2 TRBV20-1
CASSYWKVTDTQYF TRBJ2-3 TRBV6-2/TRBV6-3
CASSLAGRVQETQYF TRBJ2-5 TRBV5-1
CASSPRGVETQYF TRBJ2-5 TRBV5-1
CASSYRGDYYGYTF TRBJ1-2 TRBV27
CASRGLAGVETQYF TRBJ2-5 TRBV6-2/TRBV6-3
CASSSAGTAYGYTF TRBJ1-2 TRBV9
CASSLRPPVDTQYF TRBJ2-5 TRBV7-9
CASSYSQGSSPLHF TRBJ1-6 TRBV6-6
CSASRGGSNSPLHF TRBJ1-6 TRBV20-1
CASSLAGVQLGNTGELFF TRBJ2-2 TRBV5-1
CASGLSSSYEQYF TRBJ2-7 TRBV7-2
CASSYNPPGGYNEQFF TRBJ2-1 TRBV6-6
CSASTFKSGGSREKLFF TRBJ1-4 TRBV20-1
CASRTGGRGAFF TRBJ1-1 TRBV2
CSARGRWDLGNQPQHF TRBJ1-5 TRBV20-1
CSVEAGLAGGSYNEQFF TRBJ2-1 TRBV29-1
CASSSGQALSTDTQYF TRBJ2-3 TRBV18